These 26 T cell receptor beta chains came from one sample sequenced in a study of glioma-infiltrating T cells after dendritic cell vaccination. The assay was immunoSEQ multiplex PCR, and TCRdb's table has in-frame clones only and misses some. The table includes about 92,000 clones, around 86% detected once. The input for sequencing was blood, taken before dendritic cell vaccination. The receptors come from a human donor with glioblastoma.

This clone was counted once. The chain recombines TRBV7-9 with TRBJ1-4, with 8 bases fitting TRBD1. J lost 5 bases, V lost 7 bases, and 12 bases had no gene match. The CDR3 is 16 amino acids. From germline, CDR1 is SEHNR and CDR2 FQNEAQ (reference sequence). The CDR3 reads CASTPGGQVQNEKLFF. For the CDR3, the DNA is TGTGCCAGCACTCCAGGGGGACAGGTCCAAAATGAAAAACTGTTTTTT.

The chain employs TRBV5-1 and TRBJ2-7; possibly TRBD1 for D (6 bases). The germline V gene encodes CDR1 SGHRS and CDR2 YFSETQ. V lost 5 bases and J lost 2, with 14 bases in between. The CDR3 is 14 amino acids. Here the CDR3 DNA reads TGCGCCAGCAGAGCTGGACAGAGCGCCTACGAGCAGTACTTC. This gives the protein CASRAGQSAYEQYF.

V is TRBV19 and J is TRBJ1-1; D is possibly TRBD1 (6 bases). Germline lookup yields CDR1 LNHDA and CDR2 SQIVND (reference sequence). V lost 3 bases and J 5 bases, leaving 16 bases between the germline ends. The CDR3 has 15 residues. CDR3 residues: CASSIGFGGQTEAFF. CDR3 DNA sequence: TGTGCCAGTAGTATCGGTTTCGGGGGGCAAACTGAAGCTTTCTTT.

This sequence joins TRBV29-1 and TRBJ2-5; 7 positions agree with TRBD1. The DNA matches TRBJ2-7 better at its end, which makes the J call doubtful. The V gene's germline CDR1 is SQVTM and CDR2 ANQGSEA. The CDR3 has 12 residues. The CDR3 loop reads CSVVSRGYEQYF. In DNA form, the CDR3 reads TGCAGCGTTGTTTCCAGGGGGTACGAGCAGTACTTC.

The rearrangement uses TRBV2 and TRBJ2-2; D is unclear. The ends were cut back, 2 bases at V and 2 bases at J, with 9 bases in the middle. The germline V gene has CDR1 SNHLY and CDR2 FYNNEI. The CDR3 consists of 15 residues. In DNA form, the CDR3 reads TGTGCCAGCAGTGAATGGCGGCTTAACACCGGGGAGCTGTTTTTT. This gives the protein CASSEWRLNTGELFF.

The rearrangement uses TRBV7-3 and TRBJ2-2, with D possibly being TRBD1 (6 bases). The CDR3 sequence is 15 residues long. V dropped 2 bases and J dropped 7 bases, with 14 bases sitting between them. The germline gives CDR1 SGHTA, CDR2 FQGTGA. As DNA, the CDR3 is TGTGCCAGCAGCTTATGGCCAGGGGCGAACGGGGAGCTGTTTTTT. This encodes CASSLWPGANGELFF.

The chain links TRBV2 to TRBJ1-2; no firm D call. V dropped 4 bases and J dropped 8 bases, with 17 bases sitting between them. In germline, CDR1 is SNHLY, CDR2 FYNNEI. This CDR3 has 14 residues. In DNA form, the CDR3 reads TGTGCCAGCAGTGGGGATTCGACCGCGGGGGGCTACACCTTC. Translating gives CASSGDSTAGGYTF.

This chain joins TRBV7-9 and TRBJ1-2; a weak D match, TRBD1 (5 bases). The V end lost 5 bases, the J end lost 4 bases, and 14 bases lay between the germline ends. The CDR3 spans 14 residues. Per the germline V gene, CDR1 is SEHNR and CDR2 is FQNEAQ (reference sequence). CDR3 nucleotide sequence: TGTGCCAGCAGCCCCTTGGACACAGCCTATGGCTACACCTTC. It translates to CASSPLDTAYGYTF. Combining the CDR3 with reference TRBV7-9 and TRBJ1-2 gives the whole variable domain DTGVSQNPRHKITKRGQNVTFRCDPISEHNRLYWYRQTLGQGPEFLTYFQNEAQLEKSRLLSDRFSAERPKGSFSTLEIQRTEQGDSAMYLCASSPLDTAYGYTFGSGTRLTVV.

This clone was detected only a few times. The DNA of the CDR3 is TGTGCCATCAGTGATGGACAAAGCCATGAAAAACTGTTTTTT. Amino acid sequence: CAISDGQSHEKLFF. V is TRBV10-3 and J is TRBJ1-4, with D possibly being TRBD1 (5 bases). The V gene lost 3 bases and the J gene lost 6 bases, with 11 bases spanning the gap. This CDR3 comprises 14 residues. Germline CDR1 and CDR2: ENHRY and SYGVKD.

Notes on this clone: At one end, the junction sequence differs from germline, possibly due to a read error. The sample contains more than one DNA sequence encoding this CDR3. The gene calls are TRBV25-1 and TRBJ1-3, with D hard to call. In germline, CDR1 is MGHDK, CDR2 SYGVNS. CDR3 size: 12 residues. The CDR3 nucleotides read TGTGCTAGCAGTGTGACAGGAAACACCATATATTTT. Its translation: CASSVTGNTIYF.

The rearrangement joins TRBV5-1 to TRBJ2-6; 7 bases are a match to TRBD2. V lost 4 bases and J lost 0; bases outside the gene matches: 10. Per germline, CDR1 SGHRS and CDR2 YFSETQ. This CDR3 has 18 residues. The CDR3 sequence is CASSPWVGLFSGANVLTF. The CDR3 bases are TGCGCCAGCAGCCCGTGGGTGGGACTATTCTCTGGGGCCAACGTCCTGACTTTC. The whole variable domain, remainder taken from reference TRBV5-1 and TRBJ2-6, is KAGVTQTPRYLIKTRGQQVTLSCSPISGHRSVSWYQQTPGQGLQFLFEYFSETQRNKGNFPGRFSGRQFSNSRSEMNVSTLELGDSALYLCASSPWVGLFSGANVLTFGAGSRLTVL.

This clone was counted a single time. The chain couples TRBV11-2 to TRBJ2-2; TRBD1 matches 8 bases. Unmatched junction bases numbered 12, after V lost 0 bases and J lost 0 bases. The V gene's germline CDR1 is SGHAT and CDR2 FQNNGV. There are 20 residues in the CDR3. The CDR3 DNA reads TGTGCCAGCAGCTTAGACCCAGGGGGCCGAAGAGACCCGAACACCGGGGAGCTGTTTTTT. Residues: CASSLDPGGRRDPNTGELFF.

The chain has TRBV5-1 and TRBJ2-1, with 12 bases that match TRBD2. CDR3 length: 14 residues. Germline V gene lookup returns CDR1 SGHRS and CDR2 YFSETQ. The V and J ends lost 4 bases and 6 bases, in that order; junction bases with no gene match: 2. CDR3 loop: CASSTTSGSNEQFF. DNA for the CDR3: TGCGCCAGCAGCACGACTAGCGGGAGCAATGAGCAGTTCTTC.

The CDR3 region has the DNA TGCGCCAGCAGCTTGGCGGGGGGCATAGGATCACCCCTCCACTTT. This gives the protein CASSLAGGIGSPLHF. V is TRBV5-1 and J is TRBJ1-6; TRBD1 is a possible D gene (6 bases). In germline, CDR1 is SGHRS, CDR2 YFSETQ. The CDR3 contains 15 residues. The ends were cut back, 0 bases at V and 10 bases at J, with 14 bases in the middle. The full variable domain, with the rest looked up from reference TRBV5-1 and TRBJ1-6, is KAGVTQTPRYLIKTRGQQVTLSCSPISGHRSVSWYQQTPGQGLQFLFEYFSETQRNKGNFPGRFSGRQFSNSRSEMNVSTLELGDSALYLCASSLAGGIGSPLHFGNGTRLTVT.

Note on this clone: A much more abundant neighbour one base away suggests this may be a read error. This sequence joins TRBV6-1 and TRBJ2-5; 13 bases align to TRBD2. The DNA end is more similar to TRBJ2-7, so the J call may be wrong. The length of the CDR3 is 18 residues. The germline V gene encodes CDR1 MNHNS and CDR2 SASEGT. In DNA form, the CDR3 reads TGTGCCAGCGGTGAGGGGAGGCCGGGACTAGCGGGAAGTTACGAGCAGTACTTC. As protein: CASGEGRPGLAGSYEQYF.

The chain uses TRBV7-2 and TRBJ1-1; D remains ambiguous. Germline V lookup: CDR1 SGHTA, CDR2 FQGNSA. V was trimmed by 8 bases and J by 5 bases, leaving 15 bases between them. The CDR3 loop spans 13 amino acids. CDR3 DNA: TGTGCCAGCTGTCCCCTCCGAGGGACTGAAGCTTTCTTT. Its protein is CASCPLRGTEAFF.

Regarding this clone: An end of the junction does not agree with germline; a read error may underlie this. The chain has TRBV2 and TRBJ2-3; D may be TRBD2 (5 bases). The germline V gene encodes CDR1 SNHLY and CDR2 FYNNEI. The CDR3 loop spans 13 amino acids. The CDR3: CASSGSLADTPYF. The CDR3 DNA follows: TGTGCCAGCAGTGGATCTCTAGCAGATACGCCGTATTTT.

The chain is built from TRBV5-6 and TRBJ2-7, with 10 bases that match TRBD2. J lost 4 bases, V lost 4 bases, and 8 bases had no gene match. The length of the CDR3 is 15 residues. Germline V CDR1 and CDR2: SGHDT, YYEEEE. The CDR3 loop reads CASSRPTSGIYEQYF. The CDR3 DNA follows: TGTGCCAGCAGCCGCCCTACTAGCGGGATTTACGAGCAGTACTTC. The full variable domain, its missing parts supplied by reference TRBV5-6 and TRBJ2-7, is DAGVTQSPTHLIKTRGQQVTLRCSPKSGHDTVSWYQQALGQGPQFIFQYYEEEERQRGNFPDRFSGHQFPNYSSELNVNALLLGDSALYLCASSRPTSGIYEQYFGPGTRLTVT.

This chain uses TRBV4-3 with TRBJ1-4, with 8 bases that match TRBD1. V was clipped by 4 bases and J by 7 bases; unmatched bases: 8. The germline V gene encodes CDR1 LGHNA and CDR2 YSLEER. The CDR3 has 15 residues. The CDR3 nucleotides read TGCGCCAGCAGCCCCCTCCCAGGGGGCGTTGAAAAACTGTTTTTT. It translates to CASSPLPGGVEKLFF.

The chain employs TRBV18 and TRBJ2-5; 9 nucleotides match TRBD2. The V and J ends lost 0 bases and 5 bases, in that order; junction bases with no gene match: 4. Germline values: CDR1 KGHSH, CDR2 LQKENI. This CDR3 spans 15 amino acids. The CDR3 DNA reads as TGTGCCAGCTCACCACCAGCGGGGGGAGTGGAGACCCAGTACTTC. Protein sequence: CASSPPAGGVETQYF.

The V and J genes are TRBV27 and TRBJ1-2, with 8 positions matching TRBD1. The ends lost 5 bases at V and 2 bases at J; junction bases unmatched: 10. Per the germline V gene, CDR1 is MNHEY and CDR2 is SMNVEV (reference sequence). The CDR3 sequence is 16 residues long. CDR3 in amino acids: CASSPGQGGANYGYTF. The CDR3 coding sequence is TGTGCCAGCAGTCCCGGACAGGGTGGGGCAAACTATGGCTACACCTTC.

The chain has TRBV6-1 and TRBJ2-1, with 8 bases fitting TRBD1. The germline V gene has CDR1 MNHNS and CDR2 SASEGT. V lost 6 bases to trimming and J lost 7 bases; unmatched junction nucleotides: 5. The CDR3 contains 13 residues. The CDR3 coding sequence is TGTGCCAGCAGATGGACAGGGACTAATGAGCAGTTCTTC. This encodes CASRWTGTNEQFF.

The genes are TRBV13 and TRBJ1-4, with 8 bases identical to TRBD1. V shed 5 bases, J shed 0 bases, and the junction held 5 bases outside the gene matches. The CDR3 covers 16 residues. The germline V gene encodes CDR1 PRHDT and CDR2 FYEKMQ (reference sequence). The DNA for the CDR3 is TGTGCCAGCAGCCGGGGACAGGCCGCAACTAATGAAAAACTGTTTTTT. Translating it yields CASSRGQAATNEKLFF.

The chain joins TRBV29-1 to TRBJ2-1, with 8 bases identical to TRBD2. V lost 0 bases, J lost 2 bases, and 6 bases stayed unmatched. CDR1 and CDR2 (germline): SQVTM, ANQGSEA. The CDR3 has 16 residues. The chain's CDR3 is CSVEDWSGGAYNEQFF. For the CDR3, the DNA is TGCAGCGTTGAAGATTGGAGCGGGGGCGCCTACAATGAGCAGTTCTTC.

The chain has TRBV6-5 and TRBJ1-6; 10 bases fit TRBD1. The CDR3 is 14 residues long. V trimming: 5 bases; J trimming: 8 bases; junction bases outside the gene matches: 3. CDR1 and CDR2 from the germline V gene are MNHEY and SVGAGI. CDR3 sequence reads: CASSRQGADSPLHF. The CDR3 DNA is TGTGCCAGCAGTCGACAGGGGGCCGATTCACCCCTCCACTTT.

The rearrangement links TRBV5-1 to TRBJ2-5; D is perhaps TRBD1 (6 bases). Germline assignment: CDR1 SGHRS and CDR2 YFSETQ. The CDR3 sequence is 15 residues long. V shed 0 bases and J shed 3 bases, with 12 bases lying between them. In DNA, the CDR3 is TGCGCCAGCAGCTTGGTTCGCAGGGACAAAGAGACCCAGTACTTC. Protein: CASSLVRRDKETQYF.